These 7 T cell receptor beta chains were all obtained from the same sample, sequenced in a study of a mutant IDH1 vaccine in newly diagnosed glioma. Time point given: week 5, during vaccination. A single vaccine dose contained 300 ug of mutant IDH1 20-mer peptide, and topical imiquimod was used with it. For these receptors, no antigen is known. Some clones are missing from TCRdb's copy, which holds only in-frame ones; the method was immunoSEQ multiplex PCR. This table has 20,000 to 30,000 clones, 65% to 85% appearing once. This material consisted of PBMCs, taken from a glioma patient whose treatment included an IDH1 peptide vaccine. Receptors originate from a man aged 35 to 55 with glioma. Some clones in this sample may be carry-over from other donors' samples.

The sample holds a few counts of this clone. V usage is TRBV19 and J usage is TRBJ2-7; perhaps D is TRBD1 or TRBD2 (5 bases each). CDR3 length: 14 residues. V was pared by 3 bases and J by 7 bases, with 16 bases between. Germline values: CDR1 LNHDA, CDR2 SQIVND (reference sequence). This CDR3 is CASSMRGTLGEQYF. The DNA of the CDR3 is TGTGCCAGTAGTATGAGGGGCACGCTGGGAGAGCAGTACTTC.

CDR3 coding DNA: TGTGCCAGCCGCGGCTTCGGACAGGGGTTTAACTATGGCTACACCTTC. Amino acids: CASRGFGQGFNYGYTF. The V call is TRBV2, the J call TRBJ1-2; 9 bases fit TRBD1. The CDR3 has 16 amino acids. The V gene end was trimmed by 8 bases and the J gene end by 1 base; junction bases not matched to a gene: 11. CDR1 SNHLY and CDR2 FYNNEI come from the germline V gene. Full variable domain (rest looked up from reference TRBV2 and TRBJ1-2): EPEVTQTPSHQVTQMGQEVILRCVPISNHLYFYWYRQILGQKVEFLVSFYNNEISEKSEIFDDQFSVERPDGSNFTLKIRSTKLEDSAMYFCASRGFGQGFNYGYTFGSGTRLTVV.

V gene TRBV7-2 combines with J gene TRBJ1-1; 8 bases are shared with TRBD1. CDR1 and CDR2 from the germline V gene are SGHTA and FQGNSA. The CDR3 consists of 12 residues. Germline trimming cut 5 bases from V and 11 bases from J; bases unmatched to any gene: 7. The CDR3 sequence is CASSHGQGRAFF. CDR3 DNA sequence: TGTGCCAGCAGCCACGGACAGGGTCGGGCTTTCTTT.

CDR3 sequence (DNA): TGTGCCAGCAGCTTAGAAGGGGGGACTGAAGCTTTCTTT. Translated, it gives CASSLEGGTEAFF. The rearrangement uses TRBV7-2 and TRBJ1-1, with D possibly matching TRBD1 (6 bases). The germline V gene encodes CDR1 SGHTA and CDR2 FQGNSA. The CDR3 has 13 residues. V lost 1 base and J lost 5, with 8 bases in between. Full variable domain (rest looked up from reference TRBV7-2 and TRBJ1-1): GAGVSQSPSNKVTEKGKDVELRCDPISGHTALYWYRQSLGQGLEFLIYFQGNSAPDKSGLPSDRFSAERTGGSVSTLTIQRTQQEDSAVYLCASSLEGGTEAFFGQGTRLTVV.

The gene calls are TRBV7-9 and TRBJ1-2; 11 bases match TRBD1. V gave up 5 bases and J gave up 7 bases; unmatched junction bases: 6. Germline V lookup: CDR1 SEHNR, CDR2 FQNEAQ (reference sequence). The CDR3 consists of 14 residues. The CDR3 region has the DNA TGTGCCAGCAGCCAGGACAGGGGGCAGGGTGGCTACACCTTC. Protein sequence: CASSQDRGQGGYTF.

CDR3 sequence reads: CASSRDRDYEQYF. In DNA form, the CDR3 reads TGCGCCAGCAGCCGCGACAGGGACTACGAGCAGTACTTC. This chain links TRBV5-1 with TRBJ2-7; 7 nucleotides match TRBD1. V lost 4 bases and J lost 3; bases outside the gene matches: 4. Germline assignment: CDR1 SGHRS and CDR2 YFSETQ. The CDR3 consists of 13 residues.

The rearrangement uses TRBV7-2 and TRBJ1-5, with TRBD1 matching 7 bases. Per the germline V gene, CDR1 is SGHTA and CDR2 is FQGNSA. The CDR3 is 15 amino acids. Losses at the gene ends were 5 bases for V and 6 bases for J; bases not matched to a gene: 10. CDR3 sequence reads: CASSPRRGPGQPQHF. Written as DNA, the CDR3 is TGTGCCAGCAGCCCCCGAAGGGGGCCGGGTCAGCCCCAGCATTTT.